Detailed here is one TCR beta chain. Its cognate antigen is unknown. This record comes from a study of vaccination and CD4 T cells after COVID-19. Treatment: roughly ten-day PBMC culture with coronavirus spike peptide pools or control peptides (ViraFEST assay). ViraFEST grew antigen-specific T cells using peptide pools, then sequenced TCRs. Sequencing of the DNA from cultured CD4+ T cells was carried out with the Oncomine TCR Beta short-read assay. Using its own MiXCR run on the PCR reads, TCRdb lists one record per CDR3 protein. The sample has about 15,000 distinct CDR3 sequences, approximately 30% seen once. This CDR3 has 15 residues. Deletions cut 7 bases from V and 5 bases from J, with 21 bases between. The germline gives CDR1 LNHDA, CDR2 SQIVND (reference sequence).

The sample consisted of CD4+ T cells from blood, cultured in vitro, taken after SARS-CoV-2 vaccination. The source is a human donor who had recovered from COVID-19. The chain joins TRBV19 to TRBJ2-7; D possibly uses TRBD1 or TRBD2 (5 bases each). The CDR3 nucleotides are TGTGCCAGTACCCCGCCCAGAGGGACGTGGGACGAGCAGTACTTC. Translation gives CASTPPRGTWDEQYF.